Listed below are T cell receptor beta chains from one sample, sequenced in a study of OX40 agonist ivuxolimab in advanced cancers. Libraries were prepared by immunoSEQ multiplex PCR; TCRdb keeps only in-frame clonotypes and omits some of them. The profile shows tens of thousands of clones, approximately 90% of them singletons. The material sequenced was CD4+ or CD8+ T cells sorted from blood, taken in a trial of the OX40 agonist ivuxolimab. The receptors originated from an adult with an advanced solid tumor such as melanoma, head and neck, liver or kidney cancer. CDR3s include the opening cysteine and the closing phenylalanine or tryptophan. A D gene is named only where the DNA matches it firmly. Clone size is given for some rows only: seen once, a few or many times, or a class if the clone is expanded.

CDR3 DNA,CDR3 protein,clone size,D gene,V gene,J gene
TGTGCCAGCAGTTACGAGGGGGTAATCGGAAACACCATATATTTT,CASSYEGVIGNTIYF,NA,NA,TRBV6-6,TRBJ1-3
TGTGCCAGCAGTGAGAGTTTTGAAGCTAATCGGAAGTTCTTC,CASSESFEANRKFF,NA,NA,TRBV6-1,TRBJ2-1
TGTGCCAGCAGCTTAAGTGTCGCGGGGTCGAACACTGAAGCTTTCTTT,CASSLSVAGSNTEAFF,NA,NA,TRBV7-2,TRBJ1-1
TGCGCCAGCAGCTGGGACAGTCCGGGAGTGAATGAGCAGTTCTTC,CASSWDSPGVNEQFF,NA,NA,TRBV5-1,TRBJ2-1
TGTGCCAGCTCATTGCCGGGACTAGCGTCGATCGGGGAGCTGTTTTTT,CASSLPGLASIGELFF,NA,TRBD2,TRBV2,TRBJ2-2
TGTGCCAGCAGTGAAGCGGGGGGACTAGTGGAGACCCAGTACTTC,CASSEAGGLVETQYF,few,TRBD2,TRBV6-1,TRBJ2-5
TGTGCCAGCAGAACTGACAGGGGGCTGACTGGAAACACCATATATTTT,CASRTDRGLTGNTIYF,NA,TRBD1,TRBV7-9,TRBJ1-3
TGTGCCAGCAGCCCCCAACCTAGCGGGAGGGCCCGCAATGAGCAGTTCTTC,CASSPQPSGRARNEQFF,NA,TRBD2,TRBV11-1,TRBJ2-1
TGTGCCAGCCTCAATTTAGGACCTAATTCACCCCTCCACTTT,CASLNLGPNSPLHF,NA,NA,TRBV28,TRBJ1-6
TGTGCCAGCAGCCCGCCTAGCGACGAGCAGTACTTC,CASSPPSDEQYF,NA,NA,TRBV7-6,TRBJ2-7
TGTGCCAGCAGCTTAGCAGGGGATCCGAACACTGAAGCTTTCTTT,CASSLAGDPNTEAFF,NA,NA,TRBV7-8,TRBJ1-1
TGTGCCAGCGGGGAGGGCAGGGGCACAGAGACCCAGTACTTC,CASGEGRGTETQYF,NA,NA,TRBV7-8,TRBJ2-5
TGTGCCAGCTCACCACCGCCCCGGACAGGGCCGAACACTGAAGCTTTCTTT,CASSPPPRTGPNTEAFF,few,TRBD1,TRBV18,TRBJ1-1
TGTGCCAGCAGGAAACAGGGGGCTAAGGGCAATGAGCAGTTCTTC,CASRKQGAKGNEQFF,once,TRBD1,TRBV6-5,TRBJ2-1
TGTGCCAGCAGTTTATTGACAGGGCCGACTGAAGCTTTCTTT,CASSLLTGPTEAFF,NA,TRBD1,TRBV28,TRBJ1-1
TGTGCCAGTAGTACCTGGGGACAGGGACAAGATACGCAGTATTTT,CASSTWGQGQDTQYF,NA,TRBD1,TRBV19,TRBJ2-3
TGTGCCAGCAGCTTAGATCTGAAGGATGAGCAGTACTTC,CASSLDLKDEQYF,once,NA,TRBV11-2,TRBJ2-7
TGTGCCAGCAGTGGGTTAGCGGGAGGTGGGGAGCTGTTTTTT,CASSGLAGGGELFF,NA,TRBD2,TRBV2,TRBJ2-2
TGCAGCGCTCTGAATGGACCCGAACGTATGCGCGAGCAGTACTTC,CSALNGPERMREQYF,NA,NA,TRBV29-1,TRBJ2-7
TGTGCCAGCAGCGTAAGGGGCCGGGGAACCGGGGAGCTGTTTTTT,CASSVRGRGTGELFF,NA,NA,TRBV9,TRBJ2-2
TGCGCCAGCAGCTTGAACAGGGGGGCGGGGGAGACCCAGTACTTC,CASSLNRGAGETQYF,NA,TRBD1,TRBV5-1,TRBJ2-5
TGCGCCAGCAGCCAAGGCCGGACTAGCGGGGGGCAGTACTTC,CASSQGRTSGGQYF,NA,TRBD2,TRBV4-1,TRBJ2-7
TGTGCCAGCAGTCGGGGGGGCGCGAAGCCCGAGCAGTACTTC,CASSRGGAKPEQYF,NA,TRBD2,TRBV6-5,TRBJ2-7
TGTGCCAGCAGTGCGGGACACCTCTTAGCTAACTATGGCTACACCTTC,CASSAGHLLANYGYTF,NA,NA,TRBV6-1,TRBJ1-2
TGCGCCAGCAGCCAAGATTCGCAGCCCCAGCATTTT,CASSQDSQPQHF,NA,NA,TRBV4-1,TRBJ1-5
TGCGCCAGCAGTCAATCGCCCCTAGCGGGAGGGCCAAGTACAGATACGCAGTATTTT,CASSQSPLAGGPSTDTQYF,NA,TRBD2,TRBV23-1,TRBJ2-3
TGTGCCAGCAGGTTTTCACTAGCGGGGTCCTACGAGCAGTACTTC,CASRFSLAGSYEQYF,NA,TRBD2,TRBV27,TRBJ2-7
TGTGCCAGCAACCCGGGAGGCTCCTACAATGAGCAGTTCTTC,CASNPGGSYNEQFF,NA,TRBD2,TRBV4-2,TRBJ2-1
TGTGCCAGTAGCACTATAACCGGGACAGGGGATGAAAAACTGTTTTTT,CASSTITGTGDEKLFF,NA,TRBD1,TRBV19,TRBJ1-4
TGTGCCAGCAGCCCCCTCCCCCCCGGGGCTTACAATGAGCAGTTCTTC,CASSPLPPGAYNEQFF,NA,NA,TRBV28,TRBJ2-1
TGTGCCACCGTGGGTGGACAGGGCCGCACCGGGGAGCTGTTTTTT,CATVGGQGRTGELFF,NA,TRBD1,TRBV19,TRBJ2-2
TGTGCCAGCAGCTTCACAGGGAATAATGAAAAACTGTTTTTT,CASSFTGNNEKLFF,NA,NA,TRBV7-2,TRBJ1-4
TGTGCCAGCAGCTTCAGGGTAGACTATGGCTACACCTTC,CASSFRVDYGYTF,NA,NA,TRBV5-4,TRBJ1-2
TGCAGCGTCGGGGACAGGGGACTGGGAGGCTCCTACGAGCAGTACTTC,CSVGDRGLGGSYEQYF,NA,TRBD1,TRBV29-1,TRBJ2-7
TGCGCCAGCAGCGGGACAGTTAGCACAGATACGCAGTATTTT,CASSGTVSTDTQYF,NA,TRBD1,TRBV5-1,TRBJ2-3
TGTGCCAGCAGCGCGGCGGAGTGGACAGATACGCAGTATTTT,CASSAAEWTDTQYF,NA,NA,TRBV5-5,TRBJ2-3
TGTGCCTGGAGTGTACCCGGGATCCAGGCCTATGGCTACACCTTC,CAWSVPGIQAYGYTF,NA,NA,TRBV30,TRBJ1-2
TGTGCCAGCAGCCCGGATAACTTGGGCACCGGGGAGCTGTTTTTT,CASSPDNLGTGELFF,NA,NA,TRBV7-9,TRBJ2-2
TGTGCCAGCAGCCCCTTGGCGGGAAGGGGTCCCAATGAGCAGTTCTTC,CASSPLAGRGPNEQFF,once,NA,TRBV7-9,TRBJ2-1
TGTGCCATCATGCCGGGGTTGGTTTCCGATACGCAGTATTTT,CAIMPGLVSDTQYF,once,NA,TRBV10-3,TRBJ2-3
TGCAGCGCCCACAGGGGGGAGACCCAGTACTTC,CSAHRGETQYF,NA,TRBD1,TRBV29-1,TRBJ2-5
TGCGCCAGCAGCCCGAGAACCGGAGGGGGGGACGGAGAGACCCAGTACTTC,CASSPRTGGGDGETQYF,NA,NA,TRBV5-1,TRBJ2-5
TGTGCCAGCACCCTCAGACAGGGAGGGAACACTGAAGCTTTCTTT,CASTLRQGGNTEAFF,NA,TRBD1,TRBV6-5,TRBJ1-1
TGTGCCAGCAGTGAATTCCCGGGTCCCTACGAGCAGTACTTC,CASSEFPGPYEQYF,once,NA,TRBV6-4,TRBJ2-7
TGTGCCAGCAGCTCCGGACCTCGACTAGCGGGACAAGAGACCCAGTACTTC,CASSSGPRLAGQETQYF,NA,TRBD2,TRBV7-3,TRBJ2-5
TGTGCCAGCAGCCAAGAGAACAGGAGGACCTTGAACACTGAAGCTTTCTTT,CASSQENRRTLNTEAFF,NA,NA,TRBV14,TRBJ1-1
TGTGCCTGCAACAGGGATAACACTGAAGCTTTCTTT,CACNRDNTEAFF,NA,NA,TRBV30,TRBJ1-1
TGTGCCAGCAGCACCCAAGGGGGGGTGGGTGAGACCCAGTACTTC,CASSTQGGVGETQYF,NA,NA,TRBV7-3,TRBJ2-5
TGTGCCACCAGCGGACTAGCGGGAGGGAAAAGGGGCACAGATACGCAGTATTTT,CATSGLAGGKRGTDTQYF,NA,TRBD2,TRBV15,TRBJ2-3
TGTGCCATCAGGGGGGACAGCATCGGGGAGCTGTTTTTT,CAIRGDSIGELFF,NA,TRBD1,TRBV10-3,TRBJ2-2
TGTGCCACCAGCAGAGATCTTATGAACACCGGGGAGCTGTTTTTT,CATSRDLMNTGELFF,NA,NA,TRBV15,TRBJ2-2
TGTGCCAGCATCTCTCGGGGGCTAGCCAAAAACATTCAGTACTTC,CASISRGLAKNIQYF,NA,NA,TRBV28,TRBJ2-4
TGTGCCAGCAGCCCGGTGGGGACAGGGGTGCGGAATGAGCAGTTCTTC,CASSPVGTGVRNEQFF,NA,TRBD1,TRBV7-9,TRBJ2-1
TGTGCCAGCAGCTTAGCTCCAGAAGAGCAGTTCTTC,CASSLAPEEQFF,NA,NA,TRBV7-2,TRBJ2-1
TGTGCCAGCAGTACTAGCGTTTTGTCCTACGAGCAGTACTTC,CASSTSVLSYEQYF,NA,TRBD2,TRBV6-5,TRBJ2-7
TGTGCCAGCAGCCAAGACGGGAGTAAGCAGTACTTC,CASSQDGSKQYF,NA,NA,TRBV14,TRBJ2-7
TGTGCCAGTAGCCAACCCGGGACAGGGTATTATGGCTACACCTTC,CASSQPGTGYYGYTF,NA,TRBD1,TRBV19,TRBJ1-2
TGTGCCAGCAGCGAGGGACTAGCGGGAGGGGCCTACGAGCAGTACTTC,CASSEGLAGGAYEQYF,NA,TRBD2,TRBV9,TRBJ2-7
TGTGCCAGCAGCGCGGGAGGGACTTACACCCCGGTCTCCGAGCAGTACTTC,CASSAGGTYTPVSEQYF,NA,TRBD2,TRBV5-4,TRBJ2-7